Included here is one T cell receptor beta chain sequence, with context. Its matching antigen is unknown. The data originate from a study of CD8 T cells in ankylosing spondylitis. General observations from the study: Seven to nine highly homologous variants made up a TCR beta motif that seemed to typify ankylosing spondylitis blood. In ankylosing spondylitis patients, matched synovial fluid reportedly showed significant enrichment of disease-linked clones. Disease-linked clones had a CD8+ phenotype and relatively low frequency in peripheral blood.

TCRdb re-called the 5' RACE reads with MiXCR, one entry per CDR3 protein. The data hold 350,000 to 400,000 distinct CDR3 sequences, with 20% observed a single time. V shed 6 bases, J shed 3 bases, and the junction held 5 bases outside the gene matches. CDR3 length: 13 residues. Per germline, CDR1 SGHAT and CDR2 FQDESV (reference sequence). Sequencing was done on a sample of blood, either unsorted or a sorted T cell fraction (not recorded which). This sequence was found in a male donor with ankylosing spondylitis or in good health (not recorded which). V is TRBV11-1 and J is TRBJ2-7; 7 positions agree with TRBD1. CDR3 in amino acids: CASRRTGDYEQYF. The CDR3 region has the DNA TGTGCCAGCAGAAGGACAGGAGACTACGAGCAGTACTTC.